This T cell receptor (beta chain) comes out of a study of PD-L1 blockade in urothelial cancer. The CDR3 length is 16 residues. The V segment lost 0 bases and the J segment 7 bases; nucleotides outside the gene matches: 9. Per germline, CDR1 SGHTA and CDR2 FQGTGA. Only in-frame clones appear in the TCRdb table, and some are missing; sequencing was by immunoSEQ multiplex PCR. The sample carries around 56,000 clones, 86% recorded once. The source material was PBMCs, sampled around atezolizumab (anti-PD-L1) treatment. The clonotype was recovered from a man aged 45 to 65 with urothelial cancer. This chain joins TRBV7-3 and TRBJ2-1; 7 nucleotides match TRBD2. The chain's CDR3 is CASSLTSTGGGNEQFF. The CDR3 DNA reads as TGTGCCAGCAGCTTAACGAGTACGGGGGGAGGAAATGAGCAGTTCTTC. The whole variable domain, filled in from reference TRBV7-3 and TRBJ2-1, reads GAGVSQTPSNKVTEKGKYVELRCDPISGHTALYWYRQSLGQGPEFLIYFQGTGAADDSGLPNDRFFAVRPEGSVSTLKIQRTERGDSAVYLCASSLTSTGGGNEQFFGPGTRLTVL.